This record looks at one T cell receptor (beta chain) sequence and its context. Its cognate antigen is unknown. Patients with autoimmune history or systemic immunosuppression were excluded. The entry originates in a study of OX40 agonist ivuxolimab in advanced cancers. Study overall: Ivuxolimab is a fully human IgG2 antibody that activates OX40 (CD134). Study-wide points: Those patients achieving a partial response at 0.1-3.0 mg/kg showed among the lowest clonal expansion. Both blood CD4+ and CD8+ T cells showed clonal growth by week 6 at 0.1 to 3.0 mg/kg.

The CDR3 totals 14 residues. V was shortened by 4 bases and J by 4 bases, with 13 bases between the two germline ends. Looked up from germline, CDR1 is ENHRY and CDR2 is SYGVKD. This table comes from immunoSEQ multiplex PCR, and its TCRdb copy is limited to in-frame clones, with some not included. The data show 80,000 to 100,000 clones, roughly 95% seen once. The sample here was CD4+ or CD8+ T cells sorted from blood, taken in a trial of the OX40 agonist ivuxolimab. The chain employs TRBV10-3 and TRBJ1-1; no clear D gene. The TCR was taken from an adult with an advanced solid tumor such as melanoma, head and neck, liver or kidney cancer. The CDR3 reads CAISVDKMGTEAFF. CDR3 bases: TGTGCCATCAGTGTTGATAAGATGGGCACTGAAGCTTTCTTT.